The 30 T cell receptor beta chains below all came from one sample that was sequenced in a study of blood T cell repertoires in COVID-19. Generated by immunoSEQ multiplex PCR, the TCRdb table keeps only in-frame clones and is missing some. The sample has about 58,000 clones, roughly 77% seen once. Sample: peripheral blood. The receptor source for this set is a man in his fifties or sixties with COVID-19, enrolled during active disease.

CDR3 nucleotide sequence: TGTGCCAGCAGCAGACGGACAGGCCCTGTAGACGGCTACACCTTC. It yields the protein CASSRRTGPVDGYTF. The J gene is TRBJ1-2, the V gene TRBV5-5, with 7 bases that match TRBD1. This CDR3 comprises 15 residues. Trimming removed 4 bases from V and 8 bases from J; junction bases left unmatched: 14. CDR1 is SGHKS and CDR2 is YYEKEE in the germline V gene (reference sequence).

About this clone: This CDR3 is missing its conserved last phenylalanine or tryptophan, likely due to a read error. Because the CDR3's place on the DNA is in doubt, the DNA is left out and the CDR3 is given as listed by TCRdb. The gene calls are TRBV5-4 and TRBJ1-6; the table's D call, TRBD1, was not checked against the DNA. Germline V gene sequence: CDR1 SGHNT, CDR2 YYREEE (reference sequence). The CDR3 comprises 8 residues, both ends counted. The CDR3 sequence: CASSWPAL.

The chain is built from TRBV7-2 and TRBJ2-4; 7 nucleotides agree with TRBD2. Germline V CDR1 and CDR2: SGHTA, FQGNSA. The CDR3 sequence is 14 residues long. V was clipped by 1 base and J by 5 bases; unmatched bases: 2. CDR3 loop: CASSLGLAENIQYF. In DNA form, the CDR3 reads TGTGCCAGCAGCTTAGGCCTAGCGGAAAACATTCAGTACTTC.

This rearrangement joins TRBV15 to TRBJ1-4; D remains unclear. The CDR3 loop spans 15 amino acids. V was trimmed by 0 bases and J by 7 bases, leaving 12 bases between them. From germline, CDR1 is LNHNV and CDR2 YYDKDF (reference sequence). CDR3 DNA sequence: TGTGCCACCAGCAGAGAGCGTGGTATCGGTGAAAAACTGTTTTTT. This gives the protein CATSRERGIGEKLFF.

The chain has TRBV6-1 and TRBJ1-3; TRBD1 might be the D (6 bases). Deletions cut 3 bases from V and 5 bases from J, with 17 bases between. The CDR3 spans 16 residues. The germline gives CDR1 MNHNS, CDR2 SASEGT. The CDR3, as DNA: TGTGCCAGCAGTGATTCCACAGGGTCCCACCGAAACACCATATATTTT. It translates to CASSDSTGSHRNTIYF.

V is TRBV5-1 and J is TRBJ2-3; maybe TRBD1 (7 bases). Germline CDR1 is SGHRS and CDR2 is YFSETQ. The germline V and J ends were trimmed by 6 bases and 4 bases, with 12 bases remaining between them. The CDR3 spans 13 residues. This CDR3 reads CASTGGNADTQYF. The CDR3 nucleotides read TGCGCCAGCACAGGGGGGAATGCAGATACGCAGTATTTT.

In this sample, this clone turned up a few times. The chain joins TRBV10-3 to TRBJ1-6, with 9 bases that match TRBD1. The germline gives CDR1 ENHRY, CDR2 SYGVKD. Germline trimming cut 4 bases from V and 7 bases from J; bases unmatched to any gene: 2. The CDR3 totals 14 residues. CDR3 in amino acids: CAISGTGDNSPLHF. The DNA of the CDR3 is TGTGCCATCAGTGGGACAGGGGACAATTCACCCCTCCACTTT.

The rearrangement links TRBV23-1 to TRBJ2-7; 11 bases map to TRBD2. TRBV23-1 counts as an open reading frame of uncertain function. This CDR3 is 18 amino acids long. Germline trimming cut 4 bases from V and 1 base from J; bases unmatched to any gene: 12. The CDR3 region has the DNA TGCGCCAGCAGTCCCCCCTACCCTCGACTAGCGGGATCCTACGAGCAGTACTTC. The encoded protein is CASSPPYPRLAGSYEQYF.

The V gene is TRBV6-6, the J gene TRBJ2-3; 8 nucleotides align to TRBD2. The CDR3 extends over 17 amino acids. V dropped 5 bases and J dropped 9; count of bases not matched to a gene: 19. The germline CDR1 and CDR2 sequences are MNHNY and SVGAGI (reference sequence). CDR3: CASSPQGLAGGVGTQYF. In DNA form, the CDR3 reads TGTGCCAGCAGTCCCCAAGGACTAGCTGGGGGGGTTGGCACGCAGTATTTT.

The genes are TRBV7-3 and TRBJ2-3, with D maybe TRBD1 (6 bases). The CDR3 consists of 16 residues. Germline V CDR1 and CDR2: SGHTA, FQGTGA. The V end lost 5 bases, the J end lost 1 base, and 16 bases lay between the germline ends. The CDR3 nucleotides are TGTGCCAGCAGCGAGGGGACATTACCGGGCACAGATACGCAGTATTTT. Its protein is CASSEGTLPGTDTQYF.

This clone occurred a few times. This CDR3 reads CASTPGGYTGELFF. In DNA form, the CDR3 reads TGTGCCAGCACCCCAGGGGGCTACACCGGGGAGCTGTTTTTT. The chain uses TRBV6-2 or TRBV6-3 and TRBJ2-2, with 8 bases that match TRBD1. The CDR3 is made up of 14 amino acids. Per the germline V gene, CDR1 is MNHEY and CDR2 is SVGEGT. J lost 3 bases, V lost 7 bases, and 4 bases had no gene match.

The chain employs TRBV4-3 and TRBJ2-2; D remains ambiguous. V lost 0 bases and J 5 bases, leaving 7 bases between the germline ends. Looked up from germline, CDR1 is LGHNA and CDR2 is YSLEER. The CDR3 runs 14 residues. The CDR3 DNA reads TGCGCCAGCAGCCAAGATATACGGACCGGGGAGCTGTTTTTT. This encodes CASSQDIRTGELFF.

The chain is built from TRBV18 and TRBJ2-1; D is possibly TRBD1 (5 bases). The V end lost 0 bases, the J end lost 1 base, and 10 bases lay between the germline ends. Germline-derived CDR1 and CDR2 are KGHSH and LQKENI. The length of the CDR3 is 16 residues. The chain's CDR3 is CASSPPSRESYNEQFF. Written as DNA, the CDR3 is TGTGCCAGCTCACCACCGAGCAGGGAATCCTACAATGAGCAGTTCTTC.

In nucleotides, the CDR3 is TGCGCCAGCAGCCAAGGGACTAGCGGGAGCTCGGCGGATACGCAGTATTTT. Residues: CASSQGTSGSSADTQYF. The chain combines TRBV4-3 with TRBJ2-3; 13 bases agree with TRBD2. CDR3 length: 17 residues. Germline lookup yields CDR1 LGHNA and CDR2 YSLEER. The ends lost 1 base at V and 6 bases at J; junction bases unmatched: 7.

The rearrangement links TRBV18 to TRBJ2-2; 10 bases are a match to TRBD1. Per germline, CDR1 KGHSH and CDR2 LQKENI. J lost 4 bases, V lost 8 bases, and 10 bases had no gene match. This CDR3 is 16 amino acids long. CDR3 amino acids: CASRPPGTGVTGELFF. The CDR3 nucleotides read TGTGCCAGCCGCCCCCCCGGGACAGGGGTCACCGGGGAGCTGTTTTTT.

The chain couples TRBV6-2 or TRBV6-3 to TRBJ2-1; a weak D match, TRBD2 (5 bases). This CDR3 is built from 19 residues. With 0 bases removed from V and 4 bases from J, the gap between germline ends came to 22 bases. Germline-derived CDR1 and CDR2 are MNHEY and SVGEGT. The CDR3 DNA sequence: TGTGCCAGCAGTTACTCGATCGGGAAGAAAGGAGTGAGTTACAATGAGCAGTTCTTC. Residues: CASSYSIGKKGVSYNEQFF.

V gene TRBV7-3 combines with J gene TRBJ2-1; maybe TRBD2 (6 bases). V gave up 1 base and J gave up 6 bases, with 13 bases separating them. CDR1 and CDR2 from the germline V gene are SGHTA and FQGTGA. The CDR3 runs to 15 residues. The CDR3: CASSLSGTARNEQFF. The CDR3 nucleotides read TGTGCCAGCAGCTTAAGCGGGACCGCCCGCAATGAGCAGTTCTTC.

This clone appeared a single time. The chain links TRBV5-1 to TRBJ2-1, with 7 bases matching TRBD2. Trimming cost V 2 bases and J 0 bases; bases outside gene matches: 14. This CDR3 spans 19 amino acids. Looked up from germline, CDR1 is SGHRS and CDR2 is YFSETQ. CDR3 DNA: TGCGCCAGCAGCTTCCCTTTAGGGGTAGCGGGTGACTCCTACAATGAGCAGTTCTTC. It codes for CASSFPLGVAGDSYNEQFF.

The rearrangement uses TRBV6-2 or TRBV6-3 and TRBJ2-7; a weak D match, TRBD1 (6 bases). The CDR3 runs to 15 residues. The germline V gene has CDR1 MNHEY and CDR2 SVGEGT. V was clipped by 2 bases and J by 3 bases, with 14 bases between them. The CDR3 protein is CASSYGRGFLYEQYF. DNA for the CDR3: TGTGCCAGCAGTTACGGCAGGGGATTCCTCTACGAGCAGTACTTC.

This clone appeared a few times. The chain combines TRBV2 with TRBJ2-2, with D uncertain. The V end was cut by 6 bases, the J end by 4 bases, with 12 bases between. In germline, CDR1 is SNHLY, CDR2 FYNNEI. The CDR3 consists of 14 residues. DNA of the CDR3: TGTGCCAGCAGAGGCGGCGTCGGCACCGGGGAGCTGTTTTTT. As protein: CASRGGVGTGELFF.

CDR3 in amino acids: CASSSRGTGLPRETQYF. Here the CDR3 DNA reads TGCGCCAGCAGCTCCCGTGGGACAGGCCTCCCACGGGAGACCCAGTACTTC. This sequence joins TRBV5-1 and TRBJ2-5; 8 bases map to TRBD1. V shed 3 bases, J shed 5 bases, and the junction held 15 bases outside the gene matches. CDR3 length: 17 amino acids. The V gene's germline CDR1 is SGHRS and CDR2 YFSETQ.

The J gene is TRBJ1-2, the V gene TRBV4-3; no firm D call. The CDR3 is 15 amino acids. Trimming stripped 0 bases from V and 7 bases from J, with 15 bases between. Per germline, CDR1 LGHNA and CDR2 YSLEER. As DNA, the CDR3 is TGCGCCAGCAGCCAAGATAGCGGAGGTCTCTCTGGCTACACCTTC. Its translation is CASSQDSGGLSGYTF.

The chain joins TRBV10-1 to TRBJ2-7, with TRBD1 matching over 9 bases. In germline, CDR1 is WNHNN, CDR2 SYGVQD (reference sequence). This CDR3 has 13 residues. V shed 8 bases and J 2 bases; nucleotides not matched to a gene: 4. CDR3: CASRRDRAYEQYF. In nucleotides, the CDR3 is TGCGCCAGCCGCCGGGACAGGGCCTACGAGCAGTACTTC.

This rearrangement joins TRBV6-5 to TRBJ2-1, with 8 bases matching TRBD2. CDR3 length: 15 residues. V gave up 6 bases and J gave up 0 bases; unmatched junction bases: 4. Germline CDR1 and CDR2: MNHEY and SVGAGI. DNA for the CDR3: TGTGCCAGCAGCTCAAGCGGGAGCTCCTACAATGAGCAGTTCTTC. This sequence encodes CASSSSGSSYNEQFF.

CDR3 bases: TGTGCCAGCAGCCTAGGCAGGGGGAGAAACACCATATATTTT. It is translated as CASSLGRGRNTIYF. The rearrangement uses TRBV9 and TRBJ1-3; 7 bases align to TRBD1. Germline CDR1 is SGDLS and CDR2 is YYNGEE. The J segment lost 5 bases and the V segment lost 4 bases, leaving 6 bases of the junction unmatched. This CDR3 is built from 14 residues.

This chain uses TRBV19 with TRBJ1-6, with D unclear. The CDR3 runs 13 residues. The germline CDR1 and CDR2 sequences are LNHDA and SQIVND (reference sequence). Trimming shortened V by 6 bases and J by 12 bases, and 15 bases separated the two germline ends. This CDR3 reads CASRPSIERPLHF. The CDR3 region has the DNA TGTGCCAGTAGGCCCTCGATTGAGAGACCCCTCCACTTT.

The chain combines TRBV9 with TRBJ1-1, with D hard to call. This CDR3 region has 15 residues. V was pared by 0 bases and J by 7 bases, with 16 bases between. Germline V gene sequence: CDR1 SGDLS, CDR2 YYNGEE. CDR3 nucleotides: TGTGCCAGCAGCGTAGAAGGGTACCCACTAGGTGAAGCTTTCTTT. As protein: CASSVEGYPLGEAFF.

The J gene is TRBJ1-1, the V gene TRBV24-1; D possibly corresponds to TRBD1 (6 bases). Per germline, CDR1 KGHDR and CDR2 SFDVKD. V was cut by 1 base and J by 6 bases, with 17 bases left in between. CDR3 size: 16 residues. The CDR3: CATSDFWGRPPPEAFF. Written as DNA, the CDR3 is TGTGCCACCAGTGATTTCTGGGGGCGACCCCCCCCTGAAGCTTTCTTT.

This clone is categorized as large. This chain connects TRBV19 to TRBJ2-7; 8 bases are a match to TRBD2. J gave up 5 bases and V 9 bases, and 9 bases lay outside the gene matches. Germline V gene sequence: CDR1 LNHDA, CDR2 SQIVND (reference sequence). The CDR3 totals 13 residues. This CDR3 is CASRGGREHEQYF. In DNA, the CDR3 is TGTGCCAGCCGGGGGGGCAGGGAGCACGAGCAGTACTTC.

This clone was seen a single time. This chain joins TRBV10-3 and TRBJ2-7, with TRBD1 matching 7 bases. V gave up 6 bases and J gave up 3 bases; unmatched junction bases: 5. Looked up from germline, CDR1 is ENHRY and CDR2 is SYGVKD. The CDR3 length is 13 residues. The CDR3 reads CAIRPGQSYEQYF. The CDR3 DNA reads TGTGCCATCAGACCGGGACAGAGCTACGAGCAGTACTTC.